Listed here is a single TCR beta chain. The data were obtained in a study of PD-L1 blockade in urothelial cancer. For the study at large: Patients' prior chemotherapy regimens numbered 0 to 3.

Time point noted: pretreatment peripheral blood. The V end was cut by 4 bases, the J end by 4 bases, with 10 bases between. Germline V gene lookup returns CDR1 ENHRY and CDR2 SYGVKD. The CDR3 has 13 residues. Synthetically made TCR analog templates were put into each PCR as spikes. Sequencing was performed with immunoSEQ multiplex PCR; in TCRdb, only in-frame clones are kept and a portion is missing. Of some 71,000 clones listed, around 81% are singletons. The source material was PBMCs, sampled around atezolizumab (anti-PD-L1) treatment. This sequence was found in a man aged 40-55 years with urothelial cancer. The chain combines TRBV10-3 with TRBJ1-1, with D possibly being TRBD1 (5 bases). The CDR3 reads CAISVGQGTEAFF. CDR3 DNA: TGTGCCATCAGTGTAGGGCAGGGCACTGAAGCTTTCTTT.